Below, one T cell receptor beta chain is given with its context. Its cognate antigen is unknown. Produced via immunoSEQ multiplex PCR; TCRdb's table is partial and in-frame only. The sample has 80,000 to 95,000 clones, approximately 94% seen once. These data are taken from a study of cytomegalovirus exposure and HLA in healthy donors. Study-wide points: Associated with cytomegalovirus, according to the listing, were 170 or so TCR beta chains. Most TCR sequences were uncommon, yet certain public TCRs appeared in many donors. Accounts indicate the classifier identified cytomegalovirus status with strong specificity and sensitivity. Confirmation was obtained in vitro that a few CMV-associated chains are specific for CMV antigens.

Per germline, CDR1 SGHVS and CDR2 FQNEAQ. Trimming removed 5 bases at V and 7 bases at J, with 14 bases between. The CDR3 has 13 residues. This chain uses TRBV7-8 with TRBJ1-1; TRBD1 might be the D (6 bases). Material: PBMCs. The sequence came from a woman aged 30 to 39 in good health and CMV-seropositive. The CDR3 coding sequence is TGTGCCAGCAGCATCCTTCGACAGGATGAAGCTTTCTTT. Translated, it gives CASSILRQDEAFF.